These T cell receptor beta chains were read from a single sample in a study of cytomegalovirus exposure and HLA in healthy donors. Sequenced by immunoSEQ multiplex PCR; TCRdb stores in-frame clones only, minus some. Its table records some 120,000 clones. Sequences were obtained from PBMCs. All receptors come from a woman in her sixties or seventies in good health and CMV-seronegative. CDR3s include the opening cysteine and the closing phenylalanine or tryptophan.

v_call: TRBV2
j_call: TRBJ2-7
cdr3_aa: CASRAREGPYEQYF

v_call: TRBV6-1
j_call: TRBJ2-7
cdr3_aa: CATSKLLQGSYEQYF

v_call: TRBV7-3
j_call: TRBJ2-1
cdr3_aa: CASSLQSGRPYNEQFF

v_call: TRBV2
j_call: TRBJ2-2
cdr3_aa: CASSVGLLTGELFF

v_call: TRBV15
j_call: TRBJ2-5
cdr3_aa: CATSTGRQSGEETQYF

v_call: TRBV5-1
j_call: TRBJ2-1
cdr3_aa: CASSPHSSVGFGEQFF

v_call: TRBV5-6
j_call: TRBJ2-6
cdr3_aa: CASSLTTGIKSDVLTF

v_call: TRBV14
j_call: TRBJ2-1
cdr3_aa: CASSQAPTGLYNEQFF

v_call: TRBV15
j_call: TRBJ2-1
cdr3_aa: CATSRDRGSGENEQFF

v_call: TRBV2
j_call: TRBJ1-2
cdr3_aa: CASGTGTGYYGYTF

v_call: TRBV10-1
j_call: TRBJ1-2
cdr3_aa: CASSDHLGHGYTF

v_call: TRBV18
j_call: TRBJ2-1
cdr3_aa: CASSPEDYNEQFF

v_call: TRBV28
j_call: TRBJ2-7
cdr3_aa: CASIRDTPSYEQYF

v_call: TRBV11-2
j_call: TRBJ2-3
cdr3_aa: CASSFNSRNTDTQYF

v_call: TRBV7-3
j_call: TRBJ2-1
cdr3_aa: CASSTRSNNEQFF

v_call: TRBV6-6
j_call: TRBJ2-4
cdr3_aa: CASSYSFQGGENIQYF

v_call: TRBV7-6
j_call: TRBJ1-2
cdr3_aa: CASSLGHPSGYGYTF

v_call: TRBV9
j_call: TRBJ1-4
cdr3_aa: CASSGGGQGSNEKLFF

v_call: TRBV10-3
j_call: TRBJ2-1
cdr3_aa: CAISETRLDRSYNEQFF

v_call: TRBV28
j_call: TRBJ1-4
cdr3_aa: CASSLSQDRVDEKLFF

v_call: TRBV4-2
j_call: TRBJ1-2
cdr3_aa: CASSQDRGSRYGYTF

v_call: TRBV4-1
j_call: TRBJ2-2
cdr3_aa: CASSYQAPGQPYTGELFF

v_call: TRBV6-1
j_call: TRBJ2-3
cdr3_aa: CASSDRGPDTQYF

v_call: TRBV6-6
j_call: TRBJ1-3
cdr3_aa: CASSSARGNTIYF

v_call: TRBV2
j_call: TRBJ1-5
cdr3_aa: CASKEGYSNQPQHF